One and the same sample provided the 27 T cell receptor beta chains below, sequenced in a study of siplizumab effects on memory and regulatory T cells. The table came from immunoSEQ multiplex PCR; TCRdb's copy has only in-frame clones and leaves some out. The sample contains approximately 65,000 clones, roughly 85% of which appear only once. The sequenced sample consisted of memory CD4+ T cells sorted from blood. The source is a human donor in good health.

CDR3 in DNA: TGTGCCAGCAGCCCGGCGAGCGGGGGCGGTGAGACCCAGTACTTC. Translated: CASSPASGGGETQYF. V usage is TRBV4-2 and J usage is TRBJ2-5; 8 positions match TRBD2. Per the germline V gene, CDR1 is LGHNA and CDR2 is YNFKEQ. There are 15 residues in the CDR3. V was pared by 4 bases and J by 5 bases, with 9 bases of the junction left unmatched.

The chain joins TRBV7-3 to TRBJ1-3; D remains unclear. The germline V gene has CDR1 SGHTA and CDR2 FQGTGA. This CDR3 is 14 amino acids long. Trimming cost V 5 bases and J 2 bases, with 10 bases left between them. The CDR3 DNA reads TGTGCCAGCAGCCCTGTCGCAGCTGGAAACACCATATATTTT. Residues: CASSPVAAGNTIYF.

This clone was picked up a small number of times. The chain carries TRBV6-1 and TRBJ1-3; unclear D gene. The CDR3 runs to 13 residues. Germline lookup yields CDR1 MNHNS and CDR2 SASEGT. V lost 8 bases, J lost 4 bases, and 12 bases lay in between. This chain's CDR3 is CASQIQEGNTIYF. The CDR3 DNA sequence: TGTGCCAGCCAGATCCAGGAAGGAAACACCATATATTTT.

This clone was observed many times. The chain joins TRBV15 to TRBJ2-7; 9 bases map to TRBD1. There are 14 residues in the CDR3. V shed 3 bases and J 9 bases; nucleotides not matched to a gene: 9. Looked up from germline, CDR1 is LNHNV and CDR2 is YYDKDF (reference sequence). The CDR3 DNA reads TGTGCCACCAGCAGTCGGCGGACAGGGGCAGGGCAGTACTTC. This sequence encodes CATSSRRTGAGQYF.

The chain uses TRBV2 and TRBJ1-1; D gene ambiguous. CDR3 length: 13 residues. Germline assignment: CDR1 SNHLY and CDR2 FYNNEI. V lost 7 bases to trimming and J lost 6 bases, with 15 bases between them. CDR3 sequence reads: CASMAGEKPEAFF. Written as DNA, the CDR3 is TGTGCCAGCATGGCGGGAGAGAAACCTGAAGCTTTCTTT.

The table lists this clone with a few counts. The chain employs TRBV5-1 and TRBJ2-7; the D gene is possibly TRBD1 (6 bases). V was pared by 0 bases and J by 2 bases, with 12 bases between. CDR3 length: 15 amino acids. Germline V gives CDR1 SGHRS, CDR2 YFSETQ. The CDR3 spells CASSLVGTNAYEQYF. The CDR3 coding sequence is TGCGCCAGCAGCTTGGTTGGGACAAATGCCTACGAGCAGTACTTC. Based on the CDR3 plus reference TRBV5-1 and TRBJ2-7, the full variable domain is KAGVTQTPRYLIKTRGQQVTLSCSPISGHRSVSWYQQTPGQGLQFLFEYFSETQRNKGNFPGRFSGRQFSNSRSEMNVSTLELGDSALYLCASSLVGTNAYEQYFGPGTRLTVT.

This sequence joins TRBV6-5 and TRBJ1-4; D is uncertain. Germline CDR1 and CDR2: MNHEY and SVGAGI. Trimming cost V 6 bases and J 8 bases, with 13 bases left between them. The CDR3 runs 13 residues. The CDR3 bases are TGTGCCAGCAGAGGGCAGACGGGAGAAAAACTGTTTTTT. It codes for CASRGQTGEKLFF.

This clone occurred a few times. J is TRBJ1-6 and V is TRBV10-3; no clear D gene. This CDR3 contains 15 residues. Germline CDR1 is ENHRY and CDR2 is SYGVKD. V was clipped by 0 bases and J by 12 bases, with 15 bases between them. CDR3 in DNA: TGTGCCATCAGTGAGTCCTGGGCCGAGGAGAAACCCCTCCACTTT. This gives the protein CAISESWAEEKPLHF.

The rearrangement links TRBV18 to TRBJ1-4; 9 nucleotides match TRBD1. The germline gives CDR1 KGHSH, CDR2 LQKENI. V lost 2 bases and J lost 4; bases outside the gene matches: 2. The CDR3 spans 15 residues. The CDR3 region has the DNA TGTGCCAGCTCACCAGGGACAGGGCGTAATGAAAAACTGTTTTTT. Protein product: CASSPGTGRNEKLFF.

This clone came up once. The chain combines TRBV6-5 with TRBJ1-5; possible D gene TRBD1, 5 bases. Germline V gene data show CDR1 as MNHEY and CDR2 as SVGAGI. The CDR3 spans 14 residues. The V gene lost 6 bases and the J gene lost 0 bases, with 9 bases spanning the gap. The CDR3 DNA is TGTGCCAGCAGCGGGGGGTTTAGCAATCAGCCCCAGCATTTT. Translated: CASSGGFSNQPQHF.

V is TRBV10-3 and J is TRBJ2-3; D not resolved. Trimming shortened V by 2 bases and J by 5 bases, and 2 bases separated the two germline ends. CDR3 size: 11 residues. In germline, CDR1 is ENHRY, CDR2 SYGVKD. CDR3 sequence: CAISERDTQYF. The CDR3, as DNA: TGTGCCATCAGTGAGCGAGATACGCAGTATTTT.

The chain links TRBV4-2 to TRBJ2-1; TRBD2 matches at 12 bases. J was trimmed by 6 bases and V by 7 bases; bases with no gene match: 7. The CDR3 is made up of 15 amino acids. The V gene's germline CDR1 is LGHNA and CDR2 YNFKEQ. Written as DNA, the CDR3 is TGTGCCAGCACCTCGGGACTAGCGGGCCTCAATGAGCAGTTCTTC. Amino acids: CASTSGLAGLNEQFF.

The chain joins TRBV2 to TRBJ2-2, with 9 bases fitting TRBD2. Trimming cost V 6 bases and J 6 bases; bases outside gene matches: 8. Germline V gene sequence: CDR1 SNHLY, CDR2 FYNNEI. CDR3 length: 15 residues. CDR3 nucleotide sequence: TGTGCCAGCAGGGTATATAGCGGGAGCCCCGGGGAGCTGTTTTTT. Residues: CASRVYSGSPGELFF.

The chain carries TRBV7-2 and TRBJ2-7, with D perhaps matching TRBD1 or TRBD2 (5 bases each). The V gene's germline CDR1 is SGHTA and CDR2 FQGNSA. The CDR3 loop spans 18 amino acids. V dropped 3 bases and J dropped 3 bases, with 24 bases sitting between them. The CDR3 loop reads CASSFRISGDGKFYEQYF. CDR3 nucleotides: TGTGCCAGCAGCTTCCGAATCAGTGGGGACGGCAAATTCTACGAGCAGTACTTC.

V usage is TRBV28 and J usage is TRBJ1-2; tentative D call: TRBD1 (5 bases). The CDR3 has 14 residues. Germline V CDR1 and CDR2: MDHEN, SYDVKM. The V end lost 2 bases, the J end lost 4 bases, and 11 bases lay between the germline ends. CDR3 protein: CASSLTRAIYGYTF. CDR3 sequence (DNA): TGTGCCAGCAGTTTAACCAGGGCTATCTATGGCTACACCTTC.

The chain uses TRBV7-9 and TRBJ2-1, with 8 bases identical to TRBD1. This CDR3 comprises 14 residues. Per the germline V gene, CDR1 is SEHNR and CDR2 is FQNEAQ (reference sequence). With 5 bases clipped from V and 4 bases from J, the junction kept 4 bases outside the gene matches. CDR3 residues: CASSPDRGYNEQFF. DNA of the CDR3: TGTGCCAGCAGCCCAGACAGGGGTTACAATGAGCAGTTCTTC.

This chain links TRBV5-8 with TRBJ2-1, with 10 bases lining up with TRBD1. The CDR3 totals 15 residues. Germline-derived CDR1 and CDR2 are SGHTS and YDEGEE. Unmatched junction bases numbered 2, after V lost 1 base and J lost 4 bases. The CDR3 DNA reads TGTGCCAGCAGCTTGCGACAGGGGGCTTACAATGAGCAGTTCTTC. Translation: CASSLRQGAYNEQFF.

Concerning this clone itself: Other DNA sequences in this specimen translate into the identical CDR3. This CDR3 reads CASRANNEQFF. CDR3 DNA: TGTGCCAGCAGGGCAAACAATGAGCAGTTCTTC. The gene calls are TRBV9 and TRBJ2-1; D ambiguous. This CDR3 comprises 11 residues. Trimming left V 5 bases short and J 5 bases short, with 5 bases between. Germline CDR1 SGDLS, CDR2 YYNGEE.

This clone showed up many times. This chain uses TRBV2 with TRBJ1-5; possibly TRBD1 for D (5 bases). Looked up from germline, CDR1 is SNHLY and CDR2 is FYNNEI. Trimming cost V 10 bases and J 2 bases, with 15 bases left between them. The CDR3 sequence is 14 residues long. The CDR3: CATGGGGGNQPQHF. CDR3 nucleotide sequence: TGTGCCACCGGTGGTGGGGGAGGCAATCAGCCCCAGCATTTT.

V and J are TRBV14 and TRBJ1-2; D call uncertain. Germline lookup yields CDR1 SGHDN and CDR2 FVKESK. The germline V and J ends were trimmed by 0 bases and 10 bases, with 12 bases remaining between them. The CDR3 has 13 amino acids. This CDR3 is CASSQDLQVIYTF. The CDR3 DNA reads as TGTGCCAGCAGCCAAGATCTTCAGGTTATCTACACCTTC. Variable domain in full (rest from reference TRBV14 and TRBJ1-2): EAGVTQFPSHSVIEKGQTVTLRCDPISGHDNLYWYRRVMGKEIKFLLHFVKESKQDESGMPNNRFLAERTGGTYSTLKVQPAELEDSGVYFCASSQDLQVIYTFGSGTRLTVV.

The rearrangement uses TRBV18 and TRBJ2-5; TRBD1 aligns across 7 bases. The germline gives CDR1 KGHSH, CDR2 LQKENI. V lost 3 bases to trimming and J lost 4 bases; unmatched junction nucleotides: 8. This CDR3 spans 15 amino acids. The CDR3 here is CASSPLGQPAETQYF. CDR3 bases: TGTGCCAGCTCACCTTTGGGACAGCCGGCAGAGACCCAGTACTTC.

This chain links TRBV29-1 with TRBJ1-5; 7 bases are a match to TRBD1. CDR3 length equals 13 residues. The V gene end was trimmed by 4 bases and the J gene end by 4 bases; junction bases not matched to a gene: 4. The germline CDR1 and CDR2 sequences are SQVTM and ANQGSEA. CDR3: CSVVGTDNQPQHF. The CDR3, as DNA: TGCAGCGTTGTAGGGACAGATAATCAGCCCCAGCATTTT.

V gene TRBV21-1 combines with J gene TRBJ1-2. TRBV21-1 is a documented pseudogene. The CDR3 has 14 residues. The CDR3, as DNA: TGTGCCAGCAGCAAAGGGATCGACAGGAGGGTCTACACCTTC. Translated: CASSKGIDRRVYTF.

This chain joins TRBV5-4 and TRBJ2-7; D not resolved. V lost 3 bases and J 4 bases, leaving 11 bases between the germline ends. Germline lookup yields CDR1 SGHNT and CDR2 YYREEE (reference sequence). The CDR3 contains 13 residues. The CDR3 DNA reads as TGTGCCAGCAGCTCCCGTTTCTTTTACGAGCAGTACTTC. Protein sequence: CASSSRFFYEQYF.

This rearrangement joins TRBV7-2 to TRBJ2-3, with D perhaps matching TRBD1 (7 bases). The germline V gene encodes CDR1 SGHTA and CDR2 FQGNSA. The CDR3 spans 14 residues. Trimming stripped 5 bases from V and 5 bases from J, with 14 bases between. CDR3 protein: CASSPRGREDTQYF. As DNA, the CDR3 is TGTGCCAGCAGCCCGAGGGGGCGGGAAGATACGCAGTATTTT.

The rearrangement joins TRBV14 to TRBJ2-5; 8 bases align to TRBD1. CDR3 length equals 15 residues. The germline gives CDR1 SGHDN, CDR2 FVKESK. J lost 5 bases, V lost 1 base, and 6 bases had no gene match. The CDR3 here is CASSQVTGGRETQYF. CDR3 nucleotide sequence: TGTGCCAGCAGCCAAGTAACAGGGGGACGGGAGACCCAGTACTTC.

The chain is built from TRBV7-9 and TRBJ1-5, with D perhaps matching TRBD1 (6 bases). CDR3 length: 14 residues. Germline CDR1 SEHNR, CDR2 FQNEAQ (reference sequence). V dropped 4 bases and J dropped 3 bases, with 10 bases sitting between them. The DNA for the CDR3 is TGTGCCAGCAGCTCACAGGGCAACAATCAGCCCCAGCATTTT. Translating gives CASSSQGNNQPQHF. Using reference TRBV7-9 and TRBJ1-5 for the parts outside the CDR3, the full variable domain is DTGVSQNPRHKITKRGQNVTFRCDPISEHNRLYWYRQTLGQGPEFLTYFQNEAQLEKSRLLSDRFSAERPKGSFSTLEIQRTEQGDSAMYLCASSSQGNNQPQHFGDGTRLSIL.